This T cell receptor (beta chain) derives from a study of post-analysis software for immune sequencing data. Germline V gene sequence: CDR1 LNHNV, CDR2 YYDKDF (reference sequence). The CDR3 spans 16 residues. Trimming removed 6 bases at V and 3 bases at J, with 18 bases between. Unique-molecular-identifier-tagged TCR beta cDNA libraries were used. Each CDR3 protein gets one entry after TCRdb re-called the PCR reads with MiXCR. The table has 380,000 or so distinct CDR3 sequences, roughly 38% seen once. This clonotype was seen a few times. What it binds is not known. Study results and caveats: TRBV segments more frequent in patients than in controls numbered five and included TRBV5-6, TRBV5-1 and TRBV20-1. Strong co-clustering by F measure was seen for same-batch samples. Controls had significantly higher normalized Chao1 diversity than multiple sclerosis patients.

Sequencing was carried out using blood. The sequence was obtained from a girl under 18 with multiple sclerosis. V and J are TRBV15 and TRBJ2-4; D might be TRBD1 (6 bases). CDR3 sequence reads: CATREVGGIGKNIQYF. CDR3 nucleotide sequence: TGTGCCACCAGGGAGGTAGGGGGTATAGGCAAAAACATTCAGTACTTC.